This paragraph reports one T cell receptor beta chain. The CDR3 has 18 residues. CDR1 is MNHEY, CDR2 SVGEGT, per germline. Trimming took off 2 bases at V and 5 bases at J, with 22 bases between the two ends. This sample was included in a study of blood T cell repertoires in COVID-19. Whole-study context: The study drew acute and convalescent COVID-19 samples from the United States, Italy and Spain. From T cells, B-cell-depleted T cells, or PBMCs came the material, which was cDNA or gDNA.

As originally analysed: It was from reference gene primer amplification that nucleated cell counts were estimated. Sequencing was performed with immunoSEQ multiplex PCR; in TCRdb, only in-frame clones are kept and a portion is missing. V, J and clone size derive from that table, while D and trimming were established from the DNA sequence. The sample shows 210,000 or so clones, 88% of them seen only once. The rearrangement links TRBV6-2 or TRBV6-3 to TRBJ1-5; D is possibly TRBD1 (5 bases). This sequence originates from a woman aged 60-70 years with acute or convalescent COVID-19. The sequenced sample was peripheral blood. The DNA of the CDR3 is TGTGCCAGCAGTTACACGCGGGGCGACGGGCGGGAGGATCAGCCCCAGCATTTT. It codes for CASSYTRGDGREDQPQHF.